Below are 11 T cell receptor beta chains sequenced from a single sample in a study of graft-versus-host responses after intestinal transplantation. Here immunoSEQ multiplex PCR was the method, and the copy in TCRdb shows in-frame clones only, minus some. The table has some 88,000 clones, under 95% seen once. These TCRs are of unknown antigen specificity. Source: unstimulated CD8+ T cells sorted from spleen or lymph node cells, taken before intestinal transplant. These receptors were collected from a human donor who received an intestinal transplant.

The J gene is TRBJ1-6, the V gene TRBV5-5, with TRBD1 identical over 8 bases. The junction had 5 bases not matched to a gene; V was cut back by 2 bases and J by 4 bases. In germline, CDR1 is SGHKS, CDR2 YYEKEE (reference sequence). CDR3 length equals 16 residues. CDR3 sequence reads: CASSFRQGSYNSPLHF. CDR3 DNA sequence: TGTGCCAGCAGCTTCAGACAGGGGTCTTATAATTCACCCCTCCACTTT.

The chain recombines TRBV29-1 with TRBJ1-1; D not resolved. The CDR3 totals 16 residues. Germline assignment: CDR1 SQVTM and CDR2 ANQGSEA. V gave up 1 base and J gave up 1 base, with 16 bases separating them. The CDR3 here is CSVEGGLGLRNTEAFF. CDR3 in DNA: TGCAGCGTTGAAGGAGGCCTTGGACTAAGGAACACTGAAGCTTTCTTT.

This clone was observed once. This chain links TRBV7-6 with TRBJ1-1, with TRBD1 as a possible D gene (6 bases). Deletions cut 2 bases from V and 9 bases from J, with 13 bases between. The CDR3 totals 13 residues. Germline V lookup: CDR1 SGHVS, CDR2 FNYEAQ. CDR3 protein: CASSLTGMGKAFF. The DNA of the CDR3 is TGTGCCAGCAGCTTAACAGGGATGGGGAAAGCTTTCTTT.

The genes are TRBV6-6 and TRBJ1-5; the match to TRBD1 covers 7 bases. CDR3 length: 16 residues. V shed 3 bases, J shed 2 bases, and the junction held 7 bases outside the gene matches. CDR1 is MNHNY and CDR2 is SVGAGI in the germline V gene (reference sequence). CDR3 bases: TGTGCCAGCAGTTATTTAGGGCAGGGGGGCAATCAGCCCCAGCATTTT. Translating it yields CASSYLGQGGNQPQHF.

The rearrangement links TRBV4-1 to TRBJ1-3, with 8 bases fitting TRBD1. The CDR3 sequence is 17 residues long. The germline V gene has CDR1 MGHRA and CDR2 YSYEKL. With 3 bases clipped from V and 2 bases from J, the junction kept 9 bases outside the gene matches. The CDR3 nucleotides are TGCGCCAGCAGCCATGATTTACAGGGGGGAGCTGGAAACACCATATATTTT. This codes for CASSHDLQGGAGNTIYF.

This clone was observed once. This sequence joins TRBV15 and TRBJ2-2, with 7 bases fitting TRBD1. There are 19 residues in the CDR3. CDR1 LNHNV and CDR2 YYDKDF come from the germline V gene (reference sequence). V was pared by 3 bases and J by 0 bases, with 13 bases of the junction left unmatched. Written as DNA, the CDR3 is TGTGCCACCAGCAGTGTACTCGTCAGGACAGGTTCGAACACCGGGGAGCTGTTTTTT. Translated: CATSSVLVRTGSNTGELFF.

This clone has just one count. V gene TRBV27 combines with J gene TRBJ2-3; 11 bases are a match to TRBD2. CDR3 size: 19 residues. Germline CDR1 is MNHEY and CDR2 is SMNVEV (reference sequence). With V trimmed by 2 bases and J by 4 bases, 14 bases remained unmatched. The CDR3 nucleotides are TGTGCCAGCAGTTTAATCCCCCTTCCTAGCGGGGGGCCTTCAGATACGCAGTATTTT. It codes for CASSLIPLPSGGPSDTQYF.

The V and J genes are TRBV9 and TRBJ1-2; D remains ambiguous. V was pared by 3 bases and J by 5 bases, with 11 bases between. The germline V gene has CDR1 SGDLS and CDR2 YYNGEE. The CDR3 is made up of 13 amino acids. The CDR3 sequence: CASSAPVQYGYTF. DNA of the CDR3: TGTGCCAGCAGCGCGCCGGTTCAATATGGCTACACCTTC.

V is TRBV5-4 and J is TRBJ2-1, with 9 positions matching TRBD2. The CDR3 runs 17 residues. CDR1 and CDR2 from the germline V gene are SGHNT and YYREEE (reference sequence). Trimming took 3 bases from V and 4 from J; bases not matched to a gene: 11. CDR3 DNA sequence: TGTGCCAGCAGCTCGACCCCGGCTAGCGGGGCTTACAATGAGCAGTTCTTC. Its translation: CASSSTPASGAYNEQFF.

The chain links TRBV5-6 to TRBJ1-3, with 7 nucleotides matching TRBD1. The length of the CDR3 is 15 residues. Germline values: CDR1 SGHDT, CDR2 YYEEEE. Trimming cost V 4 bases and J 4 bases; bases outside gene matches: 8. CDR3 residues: CASSQTTGFGNTIYF. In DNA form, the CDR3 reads TGTGCCAGCAGCCAAACGACAGGGTTCGGAAACACCATATATTTT.

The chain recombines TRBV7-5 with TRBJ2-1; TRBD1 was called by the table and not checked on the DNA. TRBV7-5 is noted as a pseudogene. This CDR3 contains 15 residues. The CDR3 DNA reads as TGTGCCAGAAGCTTACTAGCAGGGGGGCGGGATGAGCAGTTCTTC. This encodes CARSLLAGGRDEQFF.